The entry below gives a single T cell receptor (beta chain) sequence along with its context. This specimen comes from a study of blood T cell repertoires in COVID-19. Across the study: Donors in the United States, Italy and Spain gave samples during acute or convalescent COVID-19. Sources were T cells, B-cell-depleted T cells, or PBMCs; the material itself was cDNA or gDNA.

Authors' data handling: Estimation of nucleated cell counts relied on the amplification of reference gene primers. The repertoire was sequenced with immunoSEQ multiplex PCR; TCRdb's copy has only in-frame clones and lacks some. V and J calls and clone size follow that table, whereas D and trimming were derived from the DNA. In the table there are approximately 99,000 clones, under 85% of which are singletons. This CDR3 spans 15 amino acids. Germline CDR1 is KGHSH and CDR2 is LQKENI. With 4 bases clipped from V and 7 bases from J, the junction kept 7 bases outside the gene matches. This TCR came from a woman in her 70s with acute or convalescent COVID-19. The J gene is TRBJ2-2, the V gene TRBV18, with 9 bases lining up with TRBD2. Sequencing was performed on peripheral blood. CDR3 nucleotide sequence: TGTGCCAGCTCACTTAGCGGGAGTGAGAGCGGGGAGCTGTTTTTT. It specifies CASSLSGSESGELFF.